This entry describes one T cell receptor (beta chain). The table lists this clonotype with a few counts. The target of this receptor is not known. No qualities accompany the bases; no much larger clone lies one base away. CDR1 and CDR2, looked up from the germline V gene (reference sequence), are MNHEY and SMNVEV. Relative to germline, V is 6 bases shorter and J is 3 bases shorter, with 12 bases between their ends. The CDR3, from cysteine to phenylalanine, totals 13 residues. The read is trimmed to its CDR3 DNA, 39 bases read in frame from base 1. This entry is derived from a study of Graves' ophthalmopathy and Graves' hyperthyroidism (dated by TCRdb to 2017 to 2018). Broadly, across the study: A patient counted as having stable hyperthyroidism if there was no progression to ophthalmopathy within 18 months of follow-up. The study used TCR beta repertoire signatures to distinguish Graves' ophthalmopathy from Graves' hyperthyroidism and to predict progression to ophthalmopathy. In total, 120 to 150 blood samples were TCR-sequenced: approximately 42 ophthalmopathy, 80 or so hyperthyroidism and some 17 hyperthyroidism-to-ophthalmopathy patients. To explore V-J signatures that distinguish ophthalmopathy from hyperthyroidism, a discovery set of around 100 patients was enrolled, made up of 40 to 45 with ophthalmopathy and around 57 with stable hyperthyroidism. For independent validation, a separate cohort was made up of around 19 hyperthyroidism patients plus 17 patients who later progressed from hyperthyroidism to ophthalmopathy. T-cell repertoires of thyroid tissue and blood were compared in over 5 hyperthyroidism patients. Following sampling, methimazole starting at 30 mg daily was administered to hyperthyroidism patients, and high-dose intravenous methylprednisolone was administered to ophthalmopathy patients. Paper-wide results and their limitations: In cross-validation, the 13-signature model distinguished ophthalmopathy from stable hyperthyroidism with almost 90% sensitivity and about 84% specificity, and in the test set the corresponding values were roughly 78% and 74%. No statistical method was used to set the sample size in advance, and the investigators knew which group each participant was assigned to. In validation, the model predicted ophthalmopathy progression with 55% to 71% sensitivity and roughly 72% specificity; about a dozen predicted patients were CT-confirmed with GO in a median of approximately six months. Most expanded thyroid clonotypes with a frequency above 0.001 also appeared in blood, which suggests that blood repertoires may reflect the immune response in the thyroid.

For repertoire sequencing, TCR beta CDR3 regions were amplified from RNA transcripts. A first-round RT-PCR used HTBI primers with the Qiagen OneStep RT-PCR kit, followed by a second-round multiplex PCR, size selection and purification. Sequencing of the libraries was carried out on an Illumina HiSeq2000 in paired-end mode with 100 bp reads. In the authors' own workflow: Reads were processed with SOAPnuke, discarding reads with adapters, uncalled bases, mean Phred below 15, or no exact constant-primer or identifier match. COPE v1.2.5 was used to merge the high-quality paired reads. Unique nucleotide sequences were defined as clonotypes and aligned to IMGT TRB V, D and J references using MiTCR v1.1. Only V-J combinations with frequency above 0.0001 were analysed, covering around 99% of repertoires. For each V-J combination, a TCR clonal expansion and chaos score was defined as the ratio of F50 clonal expansion to chaos observed in the TCRdist matrix. Features were reduced by Welch's t-statistics and random forest to around 14 V-J combinations, which fed a naive Bayes classifier. The similarity between thyroid and blood repertoires was quantified using the Morisita-Horn index. TCRdb reran the public reads through fastp at Q25 and MiXCR, keeping productive beta chains. Each entry merges the rows of one CDR3 protein and shows their most common DNA and genes. Clone size and V and J calls follow TCRdb, not the original study. The sample table contains around 1,000,000 distinct CDR3 sequences; only one count was recorded for approximately 35% of them. The ten largest account for more than 9.5% of the sample.

The hyperthyroidism patients were 18 to 65 years old and newly diagnosed, with a disease duration of less than 2 months. Anyone with other autoimmune diseases, uncontrolled infections, pregnancy or lactation was excluded from the study. Diagnosis was based on clinical symptoms, serum thyroxine, TRAb, thyroid ultrasound and orbital computed tomography. Total RNA was extracted using Trizol reagent, and RNA quality was checked on an Agilent 2100 Bioanalyzer. Sequencing used peripheral blood or thyroid tissue (not recorded which). The chain is encoded by TRBV27 joined to TRBJ2-7; the D gene is perhaps TRBD2, from 5 matching bases. The source of this sequence is an adult man with Graves' hyperthyroidism. The sequenced DNA: TGTGCCAGCAGCTTCGGACTCCACTACGAGCAGTACTTC. The translation is CASSFGLHYEQYF.